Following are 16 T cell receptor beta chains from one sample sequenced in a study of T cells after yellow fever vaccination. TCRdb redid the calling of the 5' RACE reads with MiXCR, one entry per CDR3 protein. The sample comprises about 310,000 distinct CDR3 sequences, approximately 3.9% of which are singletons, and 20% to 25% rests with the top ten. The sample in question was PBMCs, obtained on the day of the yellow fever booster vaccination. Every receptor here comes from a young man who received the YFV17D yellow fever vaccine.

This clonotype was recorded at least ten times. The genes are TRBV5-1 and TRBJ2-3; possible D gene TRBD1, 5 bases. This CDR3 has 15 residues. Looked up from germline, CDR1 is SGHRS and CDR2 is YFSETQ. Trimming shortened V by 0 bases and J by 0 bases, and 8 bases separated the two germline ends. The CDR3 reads CASSLATVSTDTQYF. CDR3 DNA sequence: TGCGCCAGCAGCTTGGCGACAGTGAGCACAGATACGCAGTATTTT. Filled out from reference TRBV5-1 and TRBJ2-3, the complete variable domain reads KAGVTQTPRYLIKTRGQQVTLSCSPISGHRSVSWYQQTPGQGLQFLFEYFSETQRNKGNFPGRFSGRQFSNSRSEMNVSTLELGDSALYLCASSLATVSTDTQYFGPGTRLTVL.

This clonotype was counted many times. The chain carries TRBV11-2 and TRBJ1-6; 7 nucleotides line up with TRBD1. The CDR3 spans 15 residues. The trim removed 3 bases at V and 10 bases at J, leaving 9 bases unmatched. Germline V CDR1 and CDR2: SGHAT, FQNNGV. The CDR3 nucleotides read TGTGCCAGCAGCTTCGGACAGGCGGCTGGCTCACCCCTCCACTTT. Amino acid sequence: CASSFGQAAGSPLHF.

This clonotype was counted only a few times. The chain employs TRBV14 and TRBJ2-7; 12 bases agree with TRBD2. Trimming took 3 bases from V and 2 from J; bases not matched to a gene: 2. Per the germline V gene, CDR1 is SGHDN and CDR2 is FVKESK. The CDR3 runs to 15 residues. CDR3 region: CASSHRLAGAYEQYF. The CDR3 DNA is TGTGCCAGCAGCCACCGACTAGCGGGGGCCTACGAGCAGTACTTC.

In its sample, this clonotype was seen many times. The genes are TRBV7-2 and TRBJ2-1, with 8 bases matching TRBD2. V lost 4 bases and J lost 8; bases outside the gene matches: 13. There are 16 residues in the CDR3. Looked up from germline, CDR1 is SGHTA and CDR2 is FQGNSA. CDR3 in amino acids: CASSYTGTRGPHEQFF. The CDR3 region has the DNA TGTGCCAGCAGCTACACCGGGACTAGAGGGCCACATGAGCAGTTCTTC.

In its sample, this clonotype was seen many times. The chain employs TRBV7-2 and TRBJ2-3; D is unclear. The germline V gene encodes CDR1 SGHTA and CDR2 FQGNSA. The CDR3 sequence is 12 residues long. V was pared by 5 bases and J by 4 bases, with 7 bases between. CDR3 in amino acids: CASSQFSDTQYF. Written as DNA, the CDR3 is TGTGCCAGCAGCCAGTTCTCAGATACGCAGTATTTT.

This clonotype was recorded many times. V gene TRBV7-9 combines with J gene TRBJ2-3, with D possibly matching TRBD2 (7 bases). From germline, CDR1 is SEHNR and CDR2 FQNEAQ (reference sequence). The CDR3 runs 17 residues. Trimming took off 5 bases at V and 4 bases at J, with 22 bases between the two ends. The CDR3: CASSPIMGGGLADTQYF. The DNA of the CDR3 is TGTGCCAGCAGCCCTATCATGGGGGGGGGCCTCGCAGATACGCAGTATTTT.

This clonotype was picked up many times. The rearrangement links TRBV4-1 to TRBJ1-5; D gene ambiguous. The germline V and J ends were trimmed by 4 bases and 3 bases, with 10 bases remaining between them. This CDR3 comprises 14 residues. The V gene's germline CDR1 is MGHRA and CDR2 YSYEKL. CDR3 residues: CASSLGPDNQPQHF. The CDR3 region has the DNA TGCGCCAGCAGCCTCGGGCCTGACAATCAGCCCCAGCATTTT.

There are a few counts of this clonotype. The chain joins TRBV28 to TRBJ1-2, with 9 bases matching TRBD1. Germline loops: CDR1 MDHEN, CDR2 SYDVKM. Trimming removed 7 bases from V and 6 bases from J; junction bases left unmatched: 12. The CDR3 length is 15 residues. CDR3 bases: TGTGCCAGCATGCTGAGGCCCGGGACAGGGAATGGCTACACCTTC. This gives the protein CASMLRPGTGNGYTF.

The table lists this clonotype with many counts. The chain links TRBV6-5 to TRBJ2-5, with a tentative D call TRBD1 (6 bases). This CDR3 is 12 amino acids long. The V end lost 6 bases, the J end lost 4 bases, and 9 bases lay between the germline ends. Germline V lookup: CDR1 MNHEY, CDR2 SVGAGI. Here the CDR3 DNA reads TGTGCCAGCAGCAACAGGGCAGAGACCCAGTACTTC. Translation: CASSNRAETQYF.

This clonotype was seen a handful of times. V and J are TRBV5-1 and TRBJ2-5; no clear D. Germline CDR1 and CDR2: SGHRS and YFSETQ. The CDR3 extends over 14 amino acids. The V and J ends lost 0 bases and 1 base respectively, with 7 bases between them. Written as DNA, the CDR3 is TGCGCCAGCAGCTTGGAACCGAGCCAAGAGACCCAGTACTTC. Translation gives CASSLEPSQETQYF.

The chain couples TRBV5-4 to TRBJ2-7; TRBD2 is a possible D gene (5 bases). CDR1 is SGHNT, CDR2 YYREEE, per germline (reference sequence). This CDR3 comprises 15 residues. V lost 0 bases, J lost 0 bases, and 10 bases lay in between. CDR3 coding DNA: TGTGCCAGCAGCTTGGGTCCGGGGAGCTCCTACGAGCAGTACTTC. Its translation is CASSLGPGSSYEQYF.

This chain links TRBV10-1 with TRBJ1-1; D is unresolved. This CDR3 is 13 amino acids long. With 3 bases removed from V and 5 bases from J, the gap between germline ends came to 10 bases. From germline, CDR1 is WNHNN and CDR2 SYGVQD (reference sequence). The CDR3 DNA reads TGCGCCAGCAGTGATCGGCCCAGTACTGAAGCTTTCTTT. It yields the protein CASSDRPSTEAFF.

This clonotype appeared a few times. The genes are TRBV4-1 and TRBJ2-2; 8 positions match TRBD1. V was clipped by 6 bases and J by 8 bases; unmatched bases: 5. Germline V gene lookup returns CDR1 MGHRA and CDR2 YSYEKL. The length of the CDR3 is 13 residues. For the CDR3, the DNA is TGCGCCAGCAGAGACAGGGGACCGGGGGAGCTGTTTTTT. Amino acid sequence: CASRDRGPGELFF.

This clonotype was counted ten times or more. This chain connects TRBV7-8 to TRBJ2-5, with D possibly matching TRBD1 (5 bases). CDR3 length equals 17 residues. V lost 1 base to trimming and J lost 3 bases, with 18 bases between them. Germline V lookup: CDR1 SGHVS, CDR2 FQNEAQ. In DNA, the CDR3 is TGTGCCAGCAGCTTAGAATGGGCCAGGGCCCCCAAAGAGACCCAGTACTTC. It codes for CASSLEWARAPKETQYF.

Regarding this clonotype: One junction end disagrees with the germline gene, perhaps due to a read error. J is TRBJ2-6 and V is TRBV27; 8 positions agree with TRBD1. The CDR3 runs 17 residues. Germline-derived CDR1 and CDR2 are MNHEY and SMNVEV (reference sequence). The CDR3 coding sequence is TGTGCCAGCAGTCTGGACAGGGCCAACTCTGGGGCCAACGTCCTGGCTTTC. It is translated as CASSLDRANSGANVLAF.

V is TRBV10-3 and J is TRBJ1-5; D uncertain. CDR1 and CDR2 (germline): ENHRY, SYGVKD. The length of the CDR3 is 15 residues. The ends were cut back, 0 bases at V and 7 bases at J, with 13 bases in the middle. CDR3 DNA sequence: TGTGCCATCAGTGAGTCGGGAGGGCGCGACCAGCCCCAGCATTTT. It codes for CAISESGGRDQPQHF.